A single T cell receptor (beta chain) is shown here with its context. Its antigen is as yet unknown. Findings and caveats of the study: Tumor Treg TCRs overlapped most with tumor naive CD4+ cells. In terms of TCR gene usage, tumor memory CD4+ T cells clustered together with blood and lymph node memory CD4+ cells, as well as with lymph node naive CD4+ cells.

Treg sorting used a CD4+CD25+CD127-/low gate. TCRdb recomputed calls from the 5' RACE reads with MiXCR, one row per CDR3 protein. The sample carries approximately 9,000 distinct CDR3 sequences, approximately 31% recorded once. V was shortened by 2 bases and J by 9 bases, with 17 bases between the two germline ends. The germline gives CDR1 LGHNA, CDR2 YSLEER. This CDR3 comprises 15 residues. Sample: Tregs sorted from blood. The chain has TRBV4-3 and TRBJ2-1; possibly TRBD2 for D (6 bases). The TCR sequence derives from a female donor with breast cancer. CDR3 nucleotide sequence: TGCGCCAGCAGCCAAACGACAGAGAGGAGGGTTGAGCAGTTCTTC. Protein: CASSQTTERRVEQFF.